Listed below are T cell receptor beta chains from one sample, sequenced in a study of OX40 agonist ivuxolimab in advanced cancers. Sequencing was performed with immunoSEQ multiplex PCR; in TCRdb, only in-frame clones are kept and a portion is missing. The table lists tens of thousands of clones, roughly 92% of them singletons. The sequencing here drew on CD4+ or CD8+ T cells sorted from blood, taken in a trial of the OX40 agonist ivuxolimab. The receptors were gathered from an adult with an advanced solid tumor such as melanoma, head and neck, liver or kidney cancer. Both conserved end residues are part of each CDR3. The D gene is left open where the match is weak. Clone size is not always given. Where it is, it says once, few, many or a class for expanded clones.

d_call	v_call	j_call	cdr3_length	clone_size	cdr3_aa	cdr3_nt
TRBD1	TRBV5-6	TRBJ1-2	15	-	CASSLGTGLGYGYTF	TGTGCCAGCAGCTTGGGGACAGGGTTGGGCTATGGCTACACCTTC
-	TRBV5-1	TRBJ2-2	16	-	CASSLGQTEGTGELFF	TGCGCCAGCAGCTTGGGACAAACCGAGGGGACCGGGGAGCTGTTTTTT
-	TRBV7-9	TRBJ2-3	15	-	CASSLVSGSTDTQYF	TGTGCCAGCAGCTTAGTAAGCGGGTCCACAGATACGCAGTATTTT
-	TRBV28	TRBJ1-2	13	-	CASSYPTGNGYTF	TGTGCCAGCAGTTACCCAACGGGGAATGGCTACACCTTC
TRBD2	TRBV7-9	TRBJ2-3	19	-	CASSPAASGTLSGTDTQYF	TGTGCCAGCAGCCCAGCGGCTAGCGGGACCCTTAGCGGCACAGATACGCAGTATTTT
-	TRBV2	TRBJ2-3	14	-	CASSEQGNTDTQYF	TGTGCCAGCAGTGAACAGGGGAACACAGATACGCAGTATTTT
-	TRBV6-6	TRBJ2-1	13	-	CASKSQLTMTQFF	TGTGCCAGCAAGAGCCAACTTACAATGACGCAGTTCTTC
-	TRBV7-2	TRBJ2-3	13	-	CASSLARGDTQYF	TGTGCCAGCAGCTTAGCCAGGGGAGATACGCAGTATTTT
TRBD2	TRBV7-9	TRBJ2-7	15	-	CASQTLAGGPYEQYF	TGTGCCAGCCAGACCCTAGCGGGAGGGCCCTACGAGCAGTACTTC
TRBD1	TRBV11-3	TRBJ1-1	14	-	CASSFAPGTGEAFF	TGTGCCAGCAGCTTCGCACCCGGGACAGGGGAAGCTTTCTTT
-	TRBV7-9	TRBJ2-5	11	-	CASSYGETQYF	TGTGCCAGCAGCTATGGGGAGACCCAGTACTTC
-	TRBV6-5	TRBJ2-5	14	-	CASSYSYRDKTQYF	TGTGCCAGCAGTTACTCCTACAGGGATAAGACCCAGTACTTC
-	TRBV7-2	TRBJ2-3	16	once	CASSLAVGAGSLTQYF	TGTGCCAGCAGCTTAGCTGTTGGCGCAGGTTCGCTTACGCAGTATTTT
TRBD2	TRBV28	TRBJ2-1	14	-	CASSLLGLANEQFF	TGTGCCAGCAGTTTATTAGGACTAGCGAATGAGCAGTTCTTC
TRBD2	TRBV5-6	TRBJ2-1	17	-	CASSYFLTSGRNNEQFF	TGTGCCAGCAGCTACTTTTTGACCAGCGGGAGAAACAATGAGCAGTTCTTC
-	TRBV7-2	TRBJ2-5	15	-	CASSYRPPQQETQYF	TGTGCCAGCAGCTACCGACCCCCCCAGCAAGAGACCCAGTACTTC
TRBD1	TRBV5-1	TRBJ2-3	14	-	CASSMTGDTDTQYF	TGCGCCAGCAGCATGACAGGGGACACAGATACGCAGTATTTT
-	TRBV25-1	TRBJ2-3	12	-	CASSESTDTQYF	TGTGCCAGCAGTGAAAGCACAGATACGCAGTATTTT
TRBD1	TRBV6-5	TRBJ2-7	11	once	CASGDRGEQYF	TGTGCCAGCGGGGACAGGGGCGAGCAGTACTTC
TRBD1	TRBV5-1	TRBJ1-1	16	-	CASSEATGPMNTEAFF	TGCGCCAGCAGCGAAGCGACAGGGCCCATGAACACTGAAGCTTTCTTT
-	TRBV10-3	TRBJ1-1	14	-	CAISERFMNTEAFF	TGTGCCATCAGTGAAAGGTTCATGAACACTGAAGCTTTCTTT
-	TRBV6-1	TRBJ2-3	17	-	CASSEAVYGFGTDTQYF	TGTGCCAGCAGTGAAGCGGTGTACGGGTTCGGCACAGATACGCAGTATTTT
-	TRBV6-6	TRBJ2-7	15	-	CASSYSRGGPHEQYF	TGTGCCAGCAGTTACTCTAGGGGGGGGCCCCACGAGCAGTACTTC
-	TRBV28	TRBJ2-7	13	-	CASSFEGTREQYF	TGTGCCAGCAGTTTCGAAGGGACGAGGGAGCAGTACTTC
-	TRBV9	TRBJ2-5	14	-	CASSVGGFSETQYF	TGTGCCAGCAGCGTAGGCGGGTTTTCCGAGACCCAGTACTTC
-	TRBV7-2	TRBJ1-1	15	-	CASSLGSAADTEAFF	TGTGCCAGCAGCTTAGGTTCAGCAGCGGACACTGAAGCTTTCTTT
TRBD1	TRBV5-1	TRBJ1-2	14	-	CASSLGQGAKGYTF	TGCGCCAGCAGCTTGGGACAGGGGGCGAAGGGCTACACCTTC
TRBD2	TRBV7-8	TRBJ2-6	17	-	CASATLAGTSGANVLTF	TGTGCCAGCGCGACACTAGCGGGGACCTCTGGGGCCAACGTCCTGACTTTC
-	TRBV2	TRBJ2-7	16	-	CASSDRASGVLGEQYF	TGTGCCAGCAGTGATAGGGCTTCCGGGGTTCTTGGCGAGCAGTACTTC
TRBD2	TRBV7-8	TRBJ2-2	16	-	CASSRPPGGNTGELFF	TGTGCCAGCAGCAGACCCCCGGGGGGGAACACCGGGGAGCTGTTTTTT
-	TRBV11-2	TRBJ2-7	14	-	CASSLRGVPYEQYF	TGTGCCAGCAGCCTGAGGGGGGTCCCCTACGAGCAGTACTTC
-	TRBV6-5	TRBJ2-7	12	-	CASISLNYEQYF	TGTGCCAGCATTTCCTTAAACTACGAGCAGTACTTC
TRBD1	TRBV5-1	TRBJ1-6	18	-	CASSLQGASPLYNSPLHF	TGCGCCAGCAGCTTACAGGGGGCCAGTCCACTGTATAATTCACCCCTCCACTTT
-	TRBV10-1	TRBJ2-3	13	-	CASSEGGLDTQYF	TGCGCCAGCAGTGAGGGGGGTTTAGATACGCAGTATTTT
TRBD1	TRBV27	TRBJ1-2	14	few	CASSPGQGTYGYTF	TGTGCCAGCAGTCCGGGACAGGGCACCTATGGCTACACCTTC
TRBD1	TRBV6-1	TRBJ2-7	14	-	CATHGPGTAYEQYF	TGTGCCACGCATGGCCCCGGGACAGCCTACGAGCAGTACTTC
-	TRBV7-3	TRBJ2-3	13	-	CASSLKGSDTQYF	TGTGCCAGCAGCTTAAAGGGTTCGGATACGCAGTATTTT
-	TRBV4-2	TRBJ2-2	15	-	CASSQDRGNTGELFF	TGTGCCAGCAGCCAAGATCGGGGAAACACCGGGGAGCTGTTTTTT
-	TRBV6-1	TRBJ1-2	12	-	CASSGGGDGYTF	TGTGCCAGCAGCGGAGGGGGGGATGGCTACACCTTC
-	TRBV5-1	TRBJ2-5	13	-	CASSLGTSETQYF	TGCGCCAGCAGCTTGGGCACCTCGGAGACCCAGTACTTC
TRBD1	TRBV29-1	TRBJ1-2	13	-	CSVELGTVYGYTF	TGCAGCGTTGAGCTAGGGACAGTCTATGGCTACACCTTC
-	TRBV6-5	TRBJ2-7	13	-	CASSRDGPYEQYF	TGTGCCAGCAGCCGGGACGGCCCCTACGAGCAGTACTTC
TRBD1	TRBV5-5	TRBJ1-2	15	-	CASSWGDRVNYGYTF	TGTGCCAGCAGCTGGGGGGACAGAGTTAACTATGGCTACACCTTC
TRBD2	TRBV2	TRBJ2-5	16	-	CASSRTLAAGGETQYF	TGTGCCAGCAGCCGAACCCTTGCTGCGGGGGGAGAGACCCAGTACTTC
TRBD2	TRBV11-3	TRBJ2-3	16	once	CASSLGLAVDTDTQYF	TGTGCCAGCAGCTTGGGACTAGCAGTAGACACAGATACGCAGTATTTT
-	TRBV7-7	TRBJ2-2	15	-	CASSLTSQNTGELFF	TGTGCCAGCAGCCTTACTAGCCAGAACACCGGGGAGCTGTTTTTT
-	TRBV7-2	TRBJ1-6	17	few	CASSLGPRGTYNSPLHF	TGTGCCAGCAGCTTAGGTCCCCGGGGAACCTATAATTCACCCCTCCACTTT
-	TRBV5-1	TRBJ1-1	13	-	CASSLGFGTEAFF	TGCGCCAGCAGCTTGGGGTTTGGCACTGAAGCTTTCTTT
-	TRBV28	TRBJ1-4	15	-	CASRTTGASNEKLFF	TGTGCCAGCAGAACCACAGGAGCATCTAATGAAAAACTGTTTTTT
-	TRBV28	TRBJ1-5	14	-	CASSLSGEDQPQHF	TGTGCCAGCAGTTTGTCAGGGGAAGATCAGCCCCAGCATTTT
TRBD1	TRBV4-1	TRBJ1-1	16	-	CASSPGRRTGGTEAFF	TGCGCCAGCAGCCCCGGCCGGCGGACAGGGGGGACTGAAGCTTTCTTT
-	TRBV30	TRBJ2-1	11	-	CAWESYNEQFF	TGTGCCTGGGAATCCTACAATGAGCAGTTCTTC
-	TRBV4-3	TRBJ2-5	16	-	CASSQVLTSFGETQYF	TGCGCCAGCAGCCAAGTCCTGACAAGTTTTGGAGAGACCCAGTACTTC